The 14 T cell receptor beta chains presented below share a single source sample, sequenced in a study of cytomegalovirus exposure and HLA in healthy donors. The PCR ran on 60 Vbeta and 13 Jbeta primers. Generated by immunoSEQ multiplex PCR, the TCRdb table keeps only in-frame clones and is missing some. The sample includes some 160,000 clones, roughly 81% of them seen just once. Material for sequencing was PBMCs. These receptors originate from a man under 40 in good health and CMV-seropositive.

The chain employs TRBV19 and TRBJ1-1, with TRBD1 matching 7 bases. The CDR3 contains 16 residues. V trimming: 9 bases; J trimming: 5 bases; junction bases outside the gene matches: 18. From germline, CDR1 is LNHDA and CDR2 SQIVND (reference sequence). CDR3 sequence reads: CASLNLGRGSGTEAFF. The CDR3, as DNA: TGTGCCAGCCTAAACTTAGGCAGGGGGTCGGGGACTGAAGCTTTCTTT. Variable domain in full (rest from reference TRBV19 and TRBJ1-1): DGGITQSPKYLFRKEGQNVTLSCEQNLNHDAMYWYRQDPGQGLRLIYYSQIVNDFQKGDIAEGYSVSREKKESFPLTVTSAQKNPTAFYLCASLNLGRGSGTEAFFGQGTRLTVV.

The chain joins TRBV7-9 to TRBJ1-1; D possibly corresponds to TRBD1 (5 bases). The CDR3 has 13 residues. Germline-derived CDR1 and CDR2 are SEHNR and FQNEAQ (reference sequence). V lost 5 bases, J lost 3 bases, and 10 bases lay in between. DNA of the CDR3: TGTGCCAGCAGCCCCTTAGGGGACACTGAAGCTTTCTTT. Translating it yields CASSPLGDTEAFF.

As to this clone: At the DNA level, this CDR3 is encoded by other sequences in the same sample as well. The V and J genes are TRBV2 and TRBJ2-1; 8 nucleotides line up with TRBD2. This CDR3 has 14 amino acids. Germline assignment: CDR1 SNHLY and CDR2 FYNNEI. V lost 4 bases to trimming and J lost 3 bases; unmatched junction nucleotides: 2. The CDR3 loop reads CASSGLAGYNEQFF. In DNA, the CDR3 is TGTGCCAGCAGTGGGCTAGCGGGCTACAATGAGCAGTTCTTC.

This chain joins TRBV5-1 and TRBJ1-3; 7 nucleotides agree with TRBD1. V was clipped by 6 bases and J by 4 bases; unmatched bases: 7. Per germline, CDR1 SGHRS and CDR2 YFSETQ. CDR3 length: 14 residues. Written as DNA, the CDR3 is TGCGCCAGCAAACAAGGGACAGCCGGAAACACCATATATTTT. Translation gives CASKQGTAGNTIYF.

This chain connects TRBV5-1 to TRBJ1-2; TRBD1 matches 7 bases. From germline, CDR1 is SGHRS and CDR2 YFSETQ. This CDR3 has 15 residues. Trimming took 0 bases from V and 3 from J; bases not matched to a gene: 5. CDR3 in DNA: TGCGCCAGCAGCTTGGCCTCCGGACAGGACTATGGCTACACCTTC. As protein: CASSLASGQDYGYTF.

This clone was seen a few times. This rearrangement joins TRBV7-9 to TRBJ1-1, with a weak D call TRBD1 (5 bases). This CDR3 region has 16 residues. Germline CDR1 reads SEHNR; CDR2 reads FQNEAQ (reference sequence). V gave up 4 bases and J gave up 0 bases, with 15 bases separating them. The CDR3 protein is CASSSTVWGMNTEAFF. DNA of the CDR3: TGTGCCAGCAGCTCGACAGTTTGGGGCATGAACACTGAAGCTTTCTTT.

The chain employs TRBV6-5 and TRBJ1-1; 8 positions match TRBD1. The CDR3 contains 14 residues. The V segment lost 6 bases and the J segment 3 bases; nucleotides outside the gene matches: 6. Germline V gene lookup returns CDR1 MNHEY and CDR2 SVGAGI. In DNA, the CDR3 is TGTGCCAGCAGGGACAGGGAAGGGGACACTGAAGCTTTCTTT. It specifies CASRDREGDTEAFF.

The genes are TRBV9 and TRBJ2-1; D may be TRBD2 (5 bases). CDR1 and CDR2 (germline): SGDLS, YYNGEE. The CDR3 loop spans 14 amino acids. The V gene lost 0 bases and the J gene lost 3 bases, with 7 bases spanning the gap. CDR3 DNA sequence: TGTGCCAGCAGCGTAGAAAGCGGCTACAATGAGCAGTTCTTC. Its translation is CASSVESGYNEQFF.

V is TRBV6-1 and J is TRBJ1-6; TRBD1 matches 7 bases. V was pared by 7 bases and J by 4 bases, with 7 bases of the junction left unmatched. Germline V lookup: CDR1 MNHNS, CDR2 SASEGT. The CDR3 length is 15 residues. In DNA, the CDR3 is TGTGCCAGCACCCCCGACAGGGCATATAATTCACCCCTCCACTTT. Its translation is CASTPDRAYNSPLHF.

The rearrangement uses TRBV21-1 and TRBJ2-3; the table gives TRBD1 as D, unverified against the DNA. TRBV21-1 is flagged as a pseudogene. This CDR3 comprises 15 residues. CDR3 coding DNA: TGTGCCAGCAGTAGCAGGGGGCAAGCGGCAGATACGCAGTATTTT. This gives the protein CASSSRGQAADTQYF.

In its sample, this clone was seen once. The chain recombines TRBV7-3 with TRBJ1-2; 7 bases are a match to TRBD1. Unmatched junction bases numbered 5, after V lost 0 bases and J lost 4 bases. The length of the CDR3 is 15 residues. Looked up from germline, CDR1 is SGHTA and CDR2 is FQGTGA. CDR3 protein: CASSLTRTGLYGYTF. CDR3 sequence (DNA): TGTGCCAGCAGCTTAACCCGGACAGGCCTCTATGGCTACACCTTC.

The chain has TRBV7-2 and TRBJ1-2; a weak D match, TRBD1 (5 bases). This CDR3 comprises 17 residues. CDR1 SGHTA and CDR2 FQGNSA come from the germline V gene. The germline V and J ends were trimmed by 1 base and 1 base, with 16 bases remaining between them. The chain's CDR3 is CASSLGREKGFNYGYTF. CDR3 nucleotides: TGTGCCAGCAGCTTAGGGAGAGAGAAGGGGTTTAACTATGGCTACACCTTC.

The chain couples TRBV5-1 to TRBJ1-2; possible D gene TRBD1, 5 bases. V was trimmed by 4 bases and J by 8 bases, leaving 12 bases between them. The CDR3 sequence is 12 residues long. Germline V lookup: CDR1 SGHRS, CDR2 YFSETQ. CDR3 protein: CASSTQGRGYTF. The CDR3 coding sequence is TGCGCCAGCAGCACCCAGGGTCGGGGCTACACCTTC.

This chain links TRBV21-1 with TRBJ2-5; the table's D call TRBD1 went unverified against the DNA. TRBV21-1 is an annotated pseudogene. The CDR3 covers 14 residues. Written as DNA, the CDR3 is TGTGCCAGACCCGGGACAGGGGTGCAAGAGACCCAGTACTTC. Translated: CARPGTGVQETQYF.